This T cell receptor (beta chain) was profiled in a study of memory CD4+ T cells and cytomegalovirus serostatus. Across the study: Of the healthy Belgian adults, 9 or 10 were CMV seropositive and about 24 seronegative.

The J segment lost 2 bases and the V segment lost 6 bases, leaving 10 bases of the junction unmatched. Germline assignment: CDR1 MNHEY and CDR2 SMNVEV (reference sequence). CDR3 size: 16 residues. The sort gate was single viable CD3+CD4+CD8-CD45RO+ cells for memory CD4+ T cells. Authors' methods: After removing out-of-frame reads, 2.3 million or so distinct TCRbeta sequences remained. The assay was immunoSEQ multiplex PCR, and TCRdb's table has in-frame clones only and misses some. V and J calls plus clone size are reproduced from that table; the DNA served to infer D and trimming. This table has 25,000 to 30,000 clones, 70% to 80% appearing once.

The chain couples TRBV27 to TRBJ2-1, with 7 positions matching TRBD1. The source is an adult in good health and CMV-seronegative. Sequencing was carried out using memory CD4+ T cells from blood. CDR3: CASSIGRQGTYNEQFF. The CDR3 DNA sequence: TGTGCCAGCAGCATAGGGAGACAGGGTACCTACAATGAGCAGTTCTTC.